A single TCR beta chain is shown here with its context. The record originates from a study of blood T cell repertoires in COVID-19. The CDR3 is 15 residues long. The germline V gene has CDR1 MDHEN and CDR2 SYDVKM. Trimming removed 5 bases from V and 10 bases from J, with 23 bases in between. TCRdb's copy holds only in-frame clones and misses some; the assay was immunoSEQ multiplex PCR. Here the sample spans about 480,000 clones, approximately 90% being singletons. The receptor comes from a woman aged 40 to 55 who had recovered from COVID-19. The chain has TRBV28 and TRBJ1-1, with D perhaps TRBD1 (6 bases). The sequenced sample consisted of PBMCs or T cells enriched from blood (not recorded which). The CDR3 reads CASSATGQHSEGAFF. The DNA of the CDR3 is TGTGCCAGCAGTGCGACAGGACAACATTCCGAAGGAGCTTTCTTT.